This T cell receptor beta chain came from a study of cytomegalovirus exposure and HLA in healthy donors. About the study: Among roughly 190 million T cells, an earlier analysis found 90 million to 130 million unique TCR beta sequences. Of all 400 or so donors who were genotyped, around 79% belonged to the Caucasian-associated ancestry cluster.

CDR3 size: 12 residues. The V end lost 0 bases, the J end lost 6 bases, and 7 bases lay between the germline ends. CDR1 is SGHDT, CDR2 YYEEEE, per germline. Remarks on this clone: Its target is not known.

Study conclusions and caveats: CMV serostatus was the sole immune exposure data available. A later analysis found TCR association rates differed by HLA locus, highest for DRB1 and lowest for HLA-C.

This PCR relied on a set of 60 Vbeta primers and 13 Jbeta primers. Method: immunoSEQ multiplex PCR; TCRdb's copy keeps in-frame clones and lacks some. The profile covers tens of thousands of clones, with roughly 80% appearing a single time and 0.95% to 1.5% taken by the ten largest. The clonotype comes from a girl aged 2-10 years in good health and CMV-seropositive. Material: PBMCs. The chain joins TRBV5-6 to TRBJ2-7; D remains unclear. The CDR3 protein is CASSLERSEQYF. As DNA, the CDR3 is TGTGCCAGCAGCTTGGAGCGCAGCGAGCAGTACTTC.